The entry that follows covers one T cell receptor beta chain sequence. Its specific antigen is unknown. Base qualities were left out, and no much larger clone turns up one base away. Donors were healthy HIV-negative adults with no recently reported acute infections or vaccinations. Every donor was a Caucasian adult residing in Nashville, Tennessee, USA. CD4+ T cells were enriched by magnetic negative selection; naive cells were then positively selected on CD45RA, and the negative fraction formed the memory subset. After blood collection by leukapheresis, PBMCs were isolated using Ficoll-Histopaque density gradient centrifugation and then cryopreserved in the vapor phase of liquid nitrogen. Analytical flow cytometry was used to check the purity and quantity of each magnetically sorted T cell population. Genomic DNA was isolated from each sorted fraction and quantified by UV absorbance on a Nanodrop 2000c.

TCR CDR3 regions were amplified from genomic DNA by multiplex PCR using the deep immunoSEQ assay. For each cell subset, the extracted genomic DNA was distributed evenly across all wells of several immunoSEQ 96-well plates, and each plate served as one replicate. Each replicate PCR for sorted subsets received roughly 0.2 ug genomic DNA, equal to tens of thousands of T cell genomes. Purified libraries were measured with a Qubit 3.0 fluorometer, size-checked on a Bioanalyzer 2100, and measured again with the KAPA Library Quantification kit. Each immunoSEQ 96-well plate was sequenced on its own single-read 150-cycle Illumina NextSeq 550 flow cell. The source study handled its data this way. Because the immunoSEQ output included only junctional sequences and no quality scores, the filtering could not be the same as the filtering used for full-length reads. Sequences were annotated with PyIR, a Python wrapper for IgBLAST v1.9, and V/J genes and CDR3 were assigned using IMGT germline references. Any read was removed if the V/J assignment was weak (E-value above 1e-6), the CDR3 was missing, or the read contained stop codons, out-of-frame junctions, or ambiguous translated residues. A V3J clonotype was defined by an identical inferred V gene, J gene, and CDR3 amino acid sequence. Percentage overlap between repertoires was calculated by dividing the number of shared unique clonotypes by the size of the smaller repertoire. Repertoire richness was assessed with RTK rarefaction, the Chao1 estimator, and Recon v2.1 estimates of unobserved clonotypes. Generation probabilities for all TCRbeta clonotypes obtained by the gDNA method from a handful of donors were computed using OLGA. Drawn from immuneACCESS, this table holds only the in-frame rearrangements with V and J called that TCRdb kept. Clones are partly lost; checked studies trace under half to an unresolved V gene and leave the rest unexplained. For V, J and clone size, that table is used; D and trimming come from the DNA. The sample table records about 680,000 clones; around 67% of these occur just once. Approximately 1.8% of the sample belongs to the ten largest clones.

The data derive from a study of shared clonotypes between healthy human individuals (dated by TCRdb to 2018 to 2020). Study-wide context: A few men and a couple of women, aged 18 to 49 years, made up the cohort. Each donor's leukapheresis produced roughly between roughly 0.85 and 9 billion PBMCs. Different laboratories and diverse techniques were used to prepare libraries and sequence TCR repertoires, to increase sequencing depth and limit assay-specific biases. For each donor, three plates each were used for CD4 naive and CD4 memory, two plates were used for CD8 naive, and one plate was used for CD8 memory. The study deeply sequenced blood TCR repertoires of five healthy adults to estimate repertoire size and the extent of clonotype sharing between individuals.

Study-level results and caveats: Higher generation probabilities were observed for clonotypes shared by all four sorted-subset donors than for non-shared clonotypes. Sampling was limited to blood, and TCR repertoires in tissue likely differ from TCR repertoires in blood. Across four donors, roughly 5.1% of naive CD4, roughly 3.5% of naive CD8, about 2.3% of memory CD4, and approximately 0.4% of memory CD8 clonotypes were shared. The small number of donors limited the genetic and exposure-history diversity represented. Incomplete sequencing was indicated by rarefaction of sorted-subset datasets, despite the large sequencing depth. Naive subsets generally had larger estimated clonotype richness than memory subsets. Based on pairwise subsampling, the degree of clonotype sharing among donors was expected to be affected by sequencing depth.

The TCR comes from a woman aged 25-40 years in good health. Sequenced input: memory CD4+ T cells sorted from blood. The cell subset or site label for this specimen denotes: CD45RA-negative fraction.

The CDR3 loop reads CASSLGGTMAWEQYF. The DNA reads as follows: TGTGCCAGCAGCTTGGGAGGGACAATGGCGTGGGAGCAGTACTTC. Rearrangement joined TRBV5-4 to TRBJ2-7; the best D guess is TRBD1, with 6 bases matching. Trimming at the junction amounts to 0 bases on V and 7 bases on J, and the germline ends lie 17 bases apart. The CDR3 spans 15 residues, from the cysteine through the phenylalanine. This entry keeps only the CDR3 DNA: 45 bases, framed from base 1. Per the germline V gene (reference sequence), SGHNT is the CDR1 and YYREEE is the CDR2.